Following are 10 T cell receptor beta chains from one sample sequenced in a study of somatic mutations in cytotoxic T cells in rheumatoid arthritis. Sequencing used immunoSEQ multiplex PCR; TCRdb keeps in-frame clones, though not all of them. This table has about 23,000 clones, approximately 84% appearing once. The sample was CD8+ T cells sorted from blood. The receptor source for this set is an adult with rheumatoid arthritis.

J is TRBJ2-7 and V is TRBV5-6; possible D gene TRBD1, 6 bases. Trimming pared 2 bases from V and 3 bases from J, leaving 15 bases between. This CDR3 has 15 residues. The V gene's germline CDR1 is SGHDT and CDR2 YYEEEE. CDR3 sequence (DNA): TGTGCCAGCAGCTTCTTCGGACAGACCCTCTACGAGCAGTACTTC. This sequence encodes CASSFFGQTLYEQYF. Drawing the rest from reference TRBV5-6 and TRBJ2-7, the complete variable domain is DAGVTQSPTHLIKTRGQQVTLRCSPKSGHDTVSWYQQALGQGPQFIFQYYEEEERQRGNFPDRFSGHQFPNYSSELNVNALLLGDSALYLCASSFFGQTLYEQYFGPGTRLTVT.

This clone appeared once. The CDR3 loop is CASSGPGTGYAYEQYF. The CDR3 bases are TGTGCCAGCAGCGGACCCGGGACAGGCTACGCCTACGAGCAGTACTTC. The V gene is TRBV13, the J gene TRBJ2-7, with 8 bases aligning to TRBD1. V trimming: 5 bases; J trimming: 2 bases; junction bases outside the gene matches: 11. The CDR3 has 16 residues. Germline CDR1 reads PRHDT; CDR2 reads FYEKMQ (reference sequence).

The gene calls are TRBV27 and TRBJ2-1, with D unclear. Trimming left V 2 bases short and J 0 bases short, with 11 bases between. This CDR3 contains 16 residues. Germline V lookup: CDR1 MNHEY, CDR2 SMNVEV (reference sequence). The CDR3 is CASSLIGFGSYNEQFF. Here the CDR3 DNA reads TGTGCCAGCAGTTTAATTGGGTTTGGCTCCTACAATGAGCAGTTCTTC.

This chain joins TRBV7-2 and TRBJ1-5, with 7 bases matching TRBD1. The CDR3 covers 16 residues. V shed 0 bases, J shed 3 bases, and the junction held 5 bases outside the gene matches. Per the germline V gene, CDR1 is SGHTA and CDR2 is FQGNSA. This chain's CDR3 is CASSLARDSYNQPQHF. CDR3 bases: TGTGCCAGCAGCTTAGCCCGGGACAGCTACAATCAGCCCCAGCATTTT.

The CDR3 sequence: CASSFAEYQPQHF. The CDR3 nucleotides read TGTGCCAGCAGTTTCGCGGAGTATCAGCCCCAGCATTTT. This chain joins TRBV27 and TRBJ1-5; D is ambiguous. This CDR3 region has 13 residues. The germline V gene has CDR1 MNHEY and CDR2 SMNVEV (reference sequence). Trimming shortened V by 3 bases and J by 5 bases, and 8 bases separated the two germline ends.

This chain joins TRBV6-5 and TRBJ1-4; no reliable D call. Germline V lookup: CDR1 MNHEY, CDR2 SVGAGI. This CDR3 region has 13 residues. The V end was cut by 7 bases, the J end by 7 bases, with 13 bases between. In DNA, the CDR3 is TGTGCCAGCACCGTCGGTTTGGGTGAAAAACTGTTTTTT. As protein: CASTVGLGEKLFF.

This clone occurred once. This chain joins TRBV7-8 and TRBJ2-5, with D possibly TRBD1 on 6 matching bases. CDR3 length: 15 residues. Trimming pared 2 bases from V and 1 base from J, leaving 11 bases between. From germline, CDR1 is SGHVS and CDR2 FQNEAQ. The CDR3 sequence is CASSLSRGGQETQYF. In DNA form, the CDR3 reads TGTGCCAGCAGCTTAAGCAGGGGCGGCCAAGAGACCCAGTACTTC.

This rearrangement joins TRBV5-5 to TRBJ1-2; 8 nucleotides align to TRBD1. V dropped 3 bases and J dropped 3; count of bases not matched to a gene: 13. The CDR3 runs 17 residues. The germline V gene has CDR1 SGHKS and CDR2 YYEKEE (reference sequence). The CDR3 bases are TGTGCCAGCAGCTGGGCACCTGGACAGGGCATAGACTATGGCTACACCTTC. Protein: CASSWAPGQGIDYGYTF. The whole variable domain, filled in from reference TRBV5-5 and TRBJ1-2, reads DAGVTQSPTHLIKTRGQQVTLRCSPISGHKSVSWYQQVLGQGPQFIFQYYEKEERGRGNFPDRFSARQFPNYSSELNVNALLLGDSALYLCASSWAPGQGIDYGYTFGSGTRLTVV.

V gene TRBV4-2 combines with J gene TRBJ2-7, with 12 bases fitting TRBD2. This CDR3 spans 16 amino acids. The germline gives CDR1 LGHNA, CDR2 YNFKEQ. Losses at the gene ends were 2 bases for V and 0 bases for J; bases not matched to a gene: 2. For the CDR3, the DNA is TGTGCCAGCAGCCAACAACTAGCGGGGGGCTCCTACGAGCAGTACTTC. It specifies CASSQQLAGGSYEQYF.

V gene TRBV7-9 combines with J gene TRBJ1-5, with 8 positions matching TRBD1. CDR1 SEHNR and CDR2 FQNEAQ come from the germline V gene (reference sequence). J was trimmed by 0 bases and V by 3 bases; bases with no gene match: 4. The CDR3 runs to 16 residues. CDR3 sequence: CASSLTGVYSNQPQHF. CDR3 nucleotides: TGTGCCAGCAGCTTGACAGGGGTCTATAGCAATCAGCCCCAGCATTTT.